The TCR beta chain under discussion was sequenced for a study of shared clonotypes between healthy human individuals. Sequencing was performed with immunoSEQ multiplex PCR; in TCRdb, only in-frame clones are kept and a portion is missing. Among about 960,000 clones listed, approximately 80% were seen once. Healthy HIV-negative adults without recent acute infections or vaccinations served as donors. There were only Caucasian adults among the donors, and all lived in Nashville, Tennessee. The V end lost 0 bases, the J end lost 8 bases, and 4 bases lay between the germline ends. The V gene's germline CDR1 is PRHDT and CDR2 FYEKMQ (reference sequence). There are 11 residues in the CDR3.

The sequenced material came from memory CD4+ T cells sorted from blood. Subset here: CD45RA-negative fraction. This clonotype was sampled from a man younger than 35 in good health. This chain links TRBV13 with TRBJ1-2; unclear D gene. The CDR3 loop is CASSLGVGYTF. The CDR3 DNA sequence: TGTGCCAGCAGCTTAGGCGTGGGCTACACCTTC.